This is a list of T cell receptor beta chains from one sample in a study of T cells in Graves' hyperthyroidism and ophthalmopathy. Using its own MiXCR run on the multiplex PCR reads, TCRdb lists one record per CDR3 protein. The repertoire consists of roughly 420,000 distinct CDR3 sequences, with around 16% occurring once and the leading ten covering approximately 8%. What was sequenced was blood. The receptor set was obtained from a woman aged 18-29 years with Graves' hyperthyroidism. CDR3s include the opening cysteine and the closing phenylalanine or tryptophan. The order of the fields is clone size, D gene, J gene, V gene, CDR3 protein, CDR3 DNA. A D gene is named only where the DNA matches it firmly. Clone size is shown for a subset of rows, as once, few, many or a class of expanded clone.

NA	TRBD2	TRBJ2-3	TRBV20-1	CSARVGTVAGGPDTQYF	TGCAGTGCTAGAGTAGGGACGGTAGCGGGAGGGCCCGATACGCAGTATTTT
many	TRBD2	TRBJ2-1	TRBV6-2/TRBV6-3	CASSQPSRRSGGQNEQFF	TGTGCCAGCAGCCAACCAAGCCGCCGTAGCGGGGGGCAAAATGAGCAGTTCTTC
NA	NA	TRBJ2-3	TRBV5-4	CASSLHPREVDTQYF	TGTGCCAGCAGCTTGCACCCTCGAGAGGTGGATACGCAGTATTTT
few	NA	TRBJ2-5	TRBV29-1	CSVCRSLGKTQYF	TGCAGCGTGTGTCGCTCCCTTGGTAAGACCCAGTACTTC
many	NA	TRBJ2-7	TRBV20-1	CSARGSGEQYF	TGCAGTGCTAGAGGTTCGGGTGAGCAGTACTTC
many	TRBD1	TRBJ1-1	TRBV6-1	CASSSGGLTNTEAFF	TGTGCCAGCAGTTCAGGGGGCCTAACGAACACTGAAGCTTTCTTT
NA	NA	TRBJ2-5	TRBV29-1	CSVEAGPGQETQYF	TGCAGCGTTGAAGCGGGACCGGGACAAGAGACCCAGTACTTC
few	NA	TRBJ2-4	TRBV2	CASSDPGGPKNIQYF	TGTGCCAGCAGTGACCCCGGGGGCCCCAAAAACATTCAGTACTTC
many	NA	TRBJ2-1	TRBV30	CAWSARDEQFF	TGTGCCTGGAGCGCTAGAGATGAGCAGTTCTTC
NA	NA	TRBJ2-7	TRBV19	CASSGTPGAYEQYF	TGTGCCAGTAGCGGGACCCCTGGGGCCTACGAGCAGTACTTC
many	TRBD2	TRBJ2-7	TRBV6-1	CASSYQWDYPTEQYF	TGTGCCAGCAGTTACCAATGGGACTATCCTACAGAGCAGTACTTC
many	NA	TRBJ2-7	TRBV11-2	CASSLALGVHEQYF	TGTGCCAGCAGCTTAGCTCTCGGGGTGCACGAGCAGTACTTC
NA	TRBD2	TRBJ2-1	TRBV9	CASSKTGLAGDGEQFF	TGTGCCAGCAGCAAGACGGGACTAGCGGGAGATGGTGAGCAGTTCTTC
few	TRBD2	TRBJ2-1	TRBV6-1	CASSRLAGGPADEQFF	TGTGCCAGCAGCCGACTAGCGGGAGGGCCGGCGGATGAGCAGTTCTTC
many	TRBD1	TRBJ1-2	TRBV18	CASSPPGGGPWYGYTF	TGTGCCAGCTCACCCCCAGGAGGGGGCCCTTGGTATGGCTACACCTTC
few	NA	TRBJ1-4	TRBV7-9	CASSSGDEKLFF	TGTGCCAGCAGCTCCGGGGATGAAAAACTGTTTTTT
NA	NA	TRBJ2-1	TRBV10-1	CASSESPGANEQFF	TGCGCCAGCAGTGAGTCACCGGGTGCCAATGAGCAGTTCTTC
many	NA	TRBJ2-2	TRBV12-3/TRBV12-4	CASSSLAPSTGELFF	TGTGCCAGCAGTTCACTAGCACCAAGCACAGGGGAGCTGTTTTTT
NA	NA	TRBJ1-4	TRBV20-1	CSARAGGTNNEKLFF	TGCAGTGCTAGAGCTGGGGGGACCAATAATGAAAAACTGTTTTTT
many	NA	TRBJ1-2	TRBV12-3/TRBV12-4	CASSSTTGYRPYGYTF	TGTGCCAGCAGTTCTACGACAGGTTATAGGCCCTATGGCTACACCTTC
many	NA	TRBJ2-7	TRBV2	CASIGGGQRYEQYF	TGTGCCAGCATCGGGGGGGGACAGCGCTACGAGCAGTACTTC
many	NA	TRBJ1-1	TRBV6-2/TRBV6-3	CASSYSSGGDSLTEAFF	TGTGCCAGCAGTTACTCTTCCGGAGGTGACAGCTTGACTGAAGCTTTCTTT
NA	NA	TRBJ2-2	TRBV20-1	CSARGVGWGTGELFF	TGCAGTGCTAGAGGGGTCGGGTGGGGAACCGGGGAGCTGTTTTTT
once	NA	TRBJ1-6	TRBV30	CAWSDTVSPLHF	TGTGCCTGGAGTGATACGGTCTCACCCCTCCACTTT
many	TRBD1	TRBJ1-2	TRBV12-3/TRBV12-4	CASMTGVGYGYTF	TGTGCCAGCATGACAGGGGTAGGCTATGGCTACACCTTC
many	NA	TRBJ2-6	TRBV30	CAWSVLTYSGANVLTF	TGTGCCTGGAGTGTACTGACGTACTCTGGGGCCAACGTCCTGACTTTC
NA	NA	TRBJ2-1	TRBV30	CAWSGLGANEQFF	TGTGCCTGGAGTGGCCTGGGGGCCAATGAGCAGTTCTTC
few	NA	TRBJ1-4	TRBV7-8	CASSVIVGGEKLFF	TGTGCCAGCAGCGTAATTGTCGGGGGTGAAAAACTGTTTTTT
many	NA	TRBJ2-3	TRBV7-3	CASSGSTDTQYF	TGTGCCAGCAGCGGAAGCACAGATACGCAGTATTTT
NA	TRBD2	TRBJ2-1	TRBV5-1	CASRGLAGELGEQFF	TGCGCCAGCAGGGGACTAGCGGGAGAGTTAGGTGAGCAGTTCTTC
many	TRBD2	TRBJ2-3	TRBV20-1	CSALPLTSGGRTSTDTQYF	TGCAGTGCTCTCCCCTTGACTAGCGGAGGGAGGACTAGCACAGATACGCAGTATTTT
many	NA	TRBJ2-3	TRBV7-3	CASSLFGPDTQYF	TGTGCCAGCAGCTTATTCGGGCCCGATACGCAGTATTTT
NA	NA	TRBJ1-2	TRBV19	CASSIGQDGLGGYTF	TGTGCCAGTAGTATAGGACAGGACGGCCTTGGTGGCTACACCTTC
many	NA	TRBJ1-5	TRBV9	CASSGLDSYNQPQHF	TGTGCCAGCAGCGGATTAGACAGTTACAATCAGCCCCAGCATTTT
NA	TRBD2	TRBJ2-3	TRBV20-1	CSARDFRGTSAYTQYF	TGCAGTGCTAGAGACTTTCGGGGGACTAGCGCTTATACGCAGTATTTT
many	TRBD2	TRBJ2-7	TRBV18	CASSLRTSGSLGEQYF	TGTGCCAGCTCACTCAGGACTAGCGGGAGCCTCGGGGAGCAGTACTTC
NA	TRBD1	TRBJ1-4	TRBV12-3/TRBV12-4	CASSGRGPSTNEKLFF	TGTGCCAGTAGTGGAAGGGGGCCGTCGACTAATGAAAAACTGTTTTTT
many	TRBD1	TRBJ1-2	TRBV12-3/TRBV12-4	CASSDWSDRGRHYGYTF	TGTGCCAGCAGTGATTGGTCGGACAGGGGGAGGCACTATGGCTACACCTTC
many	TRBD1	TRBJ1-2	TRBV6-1	CASRRQGSGYTF	TGTGCCAGTAGACGACAGGGGAGCGGCTACACCTTC
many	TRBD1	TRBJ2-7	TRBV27	CASSPGQGSFKYF	TGTGCCAGCAGTCCCGGACAGGGGAGTTTTAAGTACTTC
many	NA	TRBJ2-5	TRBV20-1	CSAIVGQNQETQYF	TGCAGTGCTATAGTAGGACAGAACCAAGAGACCCAGTACTTC
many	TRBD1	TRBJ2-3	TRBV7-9	CASSFRQGAPTDTQYF	TGTGCCAGCAGCTTCAGACAGGGGGCTCCCACAGATACGCAGTATTTT
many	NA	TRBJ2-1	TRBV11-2	CASRPYAQGRYNEQFF	TGTGCCAGCAGACCTTACGCACAGGGAAGGTACAATGAGCAGTTCTTC
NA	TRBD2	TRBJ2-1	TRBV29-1	CSVEGGSFGKFF	TGCAGCGTTGAGGGCGGGAGTTTCGGCAAGTTCTTC
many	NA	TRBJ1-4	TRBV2	CASSGGGGLGEKLFF	TGTGCCAGCAGTGGAGGTGGGGGGCTGGGTGAAAAACTGTTTTTT
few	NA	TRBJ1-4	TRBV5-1	CASSIWTGVDEKLFF	TGCGCCAGCAGCATCTGGACGGGAGTGGATGAAAAACTGTTTTTT